This is a list of T cell receptor beta chains from one sample in a study of shared clonotypes between healthy human individuals. Using immunoSEQ multiplex PCR, the repertoire was profiled, and TCRdb retains in-frame clones only, with some absent. Of fewer than 1.8 million clones detected, approximately 98.5% appear once; the ten largest clones hold about 0.4%. Material for sequencing was naive CD4+ T cells sorted from blood. Receptor source: a man aged 30 to 45 in good health. Both conserved end residues are part of each CDR3. Each record gives: CDR3 protein, J gene, D gene, V gene. D genes are given only for firm matches.

cdr3_aa: CASSFSISYNEQFF
j_call: TRBJ2-1
d_call: NA
v_call: TRBV5-6

cdr3_aa: CASSYPGSRPNTEAFF
j_call: TRBJ1-1
d_call: NA
v_call: TRBV6-6

cdr3_aa: CASSLAAGAYEQYF
j_call: TRBJ2-7
d_call: NA
v_call: TRBV5-1

cdr3_aa: CASSKGTGRQETQYF
j_call: TRBJ2-5
d_call: TRBD1
v_call: TRBV2

cdr3_aa: CASSRRLATGGTEAFF
j_call: TRBJ1-1
d_call: NA
v_call: TRBV21-1

cdr3_aa: CASRALAGSYNEQFF
j_call: TRBJ2-1
d_call: TRBD2
v_call: TRBV5-8

cdr3_aa: CASSELGQTTYGYTF
j_call: TRBJ1-2
d_call: TRBD1
v_call: TRBV10-2

cdr3_aa: CASSPRLQQRGLTDTQYF
j_call: TRBJ2-3
d_call: NA
v_call: TRBV11-2

cdr3_aa: CATSKPLTGAREPQHF
j_call: TRBJ1-5
d_call: TRBD1
v_call: TRBV15

cdr3_aa: CASSPSGGADTQYF
j_call: TRBJ2-3
d_call: TRBD1
v_call: TRBV11-2

cdr3_aa: CASSKVTSAETQYF
j_call: TRBJ2-5
d_call: NA
v_call: TRBV5-5

cdr3_aa: CASSYGTDTEAFF
j_call: TRBJ1-1
d_call: TRBD1
v_call: TRBV7-6

cdr3_aa: CASSGGLPYNEQFF
j_call: TRBJ2-1
d_call: NA
v_call: TRBV5-1

cdr3_aa: CSVRVDGDQPQHF
j_call: TRBJ1-5
d_call: NA
v_call: TRBV29-1

cdr3_aa: CASSTRVGGGYTF
j_call: TRBJ1-2
d_call: NA
v_call: TRBV27

cdr3_aa: CASSLPSGSRRNEQFF
j_call: TRBJ2-1
d_call: TRBD2
v_call: TRBV27

cdr3_aa: CASAQARRELFF
j_call: TRBJ2-2
d_call: NA
v_call: TRBV6-5

cdr3_aa: CASSLPNQRAFF
j_call: TRBJ1-1
d_call: NA
v_call: TRBV7-9

cdr3_aa: CASRPTSENEQFF
j_call: TRBJ2-1
d_call: NA
v_call: TRBV4-1

cdr3_aa: CASTSYNEQFF
j_call: TRBJ2-1
d_call: NA
v_call: TRBV7-9

cdr3_aa: CAISGSPGLEGISYNEQFF
j_call: TRBJ2-1
d_call: TRBD2
v_call: TRBV10-3

cdr3_aa: CASSSHEGQGGNQPQHF
j_call: TRBJ1-5
d_call: TRBD1
v_call: TRBV27

cdr3_aa: CASRPAGGFGEQYF
j_call: TRBJ2-7
d_call: TRBD2
v_call: TRBV2

cdr3_aa: CASKGQGWTGELFF
j_call: TRBJ2-2
d_call: TRBD1
v_call: TRBV2

cdr3_aa: CASSHRRGASNQPQHF
j_call: TRBJ1-5
d_call: NA
v_call: TRBV23-1

cdr3_aa: CASSPQENTEAFF
j_call: TRBJ1-1
d_call: NA
v_call: TRBV5-8

cdr3_aa: CASSQVSGSSYEQYF
j_call: TRBJ2-7
d_call: NA
v_call: TRBV4-1

cdr3_aa: CASSYTRGSAYEQYF
j_call: TRBJ2-7
d_call: TRBD1
v_call: TRBV6-5

cdr3_aa: CASSPRALVSDTDTQYF
j_call: TRBJ2-3
d_call: NA
v_call: TRBV18

cdr3_aa: CASSSERGSLRETQYF
j_call: TRBJ2-5
d_call: NA
v_call: TRBV27

cdr3_aa: CASSSGIQGREEKLFF
j_call: TRBJ1-4
d_call: TRBD1
v_call: TRBV11-2

cdr3_aa: CASSPDQGLGYTF
j_call: TRBJ1-2
d_call: NA
v_call: TRBV18

cdr3_aa: CATSRDLPLASGELFF
j_call: TRBJ2-2
d_call: NA
v_call: TRBV15

cdr3_aa: CASSPFPQDSFSYEQYF
j_call: TRBJ2-7
d_call: NA
v_call: TRBV5-1

cdr3_aa: CAWTDRGEKLFF
j_call: TRBJ1-4
d_call: TRBD1
v_call: TRBV30

cdr3_aa: CAGHFGDRVWPGELFF
j_call: TRBJ2-2
d_call: TRBD1
v_call: TRBV2

cdr3_aa: CASSMRTGPAYEQYF
j_call: TRBJ2-7
d_call: TRBD1
v_call: TRBV5-1

cdr3_aa: CASSLAVQGTQYF
j_call: TRBJ2-5
d_call: NA
v_call: TRBV27

cdr3_aa: CASSLALGGNEQFF
j_call: TRBJ2-1
d_call: NA
v_call: TRBV5-4

cdr3_aa: CASSLARAGAGEQYF
j_call: TRBJ2-7
d_call: TRBD2
v_call: TRBV7-2

cdr3_aa: CASSSTIYNEQFF
j_call: TRBJ2-1
d_call: NA
v_call: TRBV7-3

cdr3_aa: CASSHRGLNQPQHF
j_call: TRBJ1-5
d_call: NA
v_call: TRBV5-8